This T cell receptor beta chain was profiled in a study of T cell responses to AZD1222 COVID-19 vaccine. Per the germline V gene, CDR1 is LNHDA and CDR2 is SQIVND (reference sequence). The V gene lost 6 bases and the J gene lost 2 bases, with 16 bases spanning the gap. The CDR3 contains 16 residues. Data came from immunoSEQ multiplex PCR; TCRdb stores just in-frame clones and leaves some out. The data contain over 130,000 clones, 91% of them singletons. As to this clone: Its matching antigen is unknown.

Whole-study findings and limits: Spike-specific TCR breadth rose after two AZD1222 doses, and depth rose as well. Regions 160-218 and 743-854 dominated among vaccine-associated CD4 TCRs spanning spike.

The clonotype was recovered from an adult who received the MenACWY meningococcal vaccine as a control. J is TRBJ2-2 and V is TRBV19; a possible D gene is TRBD1 (5 bases). The sample here was peripheral blood, taken 28 days after the second dose of the MenACWY control vaccine. The CDR3 DNA reads TGTGCCAGTAGGCTTAGGGGCAGTTCCAACACCGGGGAGCTGTTTTTT. Residues: CASRLRGSSNTGELFF.